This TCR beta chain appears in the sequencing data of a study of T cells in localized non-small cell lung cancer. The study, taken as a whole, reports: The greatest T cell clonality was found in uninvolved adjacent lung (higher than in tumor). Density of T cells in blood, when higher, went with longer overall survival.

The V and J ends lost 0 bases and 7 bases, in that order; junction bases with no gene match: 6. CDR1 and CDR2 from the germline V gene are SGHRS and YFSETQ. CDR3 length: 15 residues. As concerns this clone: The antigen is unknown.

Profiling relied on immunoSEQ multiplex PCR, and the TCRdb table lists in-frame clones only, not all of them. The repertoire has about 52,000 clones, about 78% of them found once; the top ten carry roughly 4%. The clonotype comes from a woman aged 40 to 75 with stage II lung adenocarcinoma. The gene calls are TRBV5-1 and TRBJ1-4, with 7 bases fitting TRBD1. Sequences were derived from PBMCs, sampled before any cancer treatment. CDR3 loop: CASSLAGGGGEKLFF. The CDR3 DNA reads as TGCGCCAGCAGCTTGGCAGGGGGAGGAGGTGAAAAACTGTTTTTT.